This T cell receptor beta chain comes out of a study of blood T cell repertoires in COVID-19. For the study at large: Samples of COVID-19 (acute and convalescent) were obtained from the United States, Italy and Spain. PBMCs, B-cell-depleted T cells, or T cells provided the cDNA or gDNA that made up the material.

Individuals drawn from approximately 26 US areas were about 18 to 89 years old. Germline V gene sequence: CDR1 LGHDT, CDR2 YNNKEL (reference sequence). CDR3 size: 15 residues. The junction had 11 bases not matched to a gene; V was cut back by 8 bases and J by 2 bases. Original processing notes: Using reference gene primer amplification, nucleated cell counts were estimated. Assay used: immunoSEQ multiplex PCR; TCRdb lists only in-frame clones, some missing. V, J and clone size were drawn from that table, and D and trimming were deduced from the DNA. The sample comprises about 220,000 clones, about 80% of which are singletons, and 1.3% rests with the top ten.

This TCR was recovered from a woman in her thirties or forties with acute COVID-19. This chain connects TRBV3-1 (or the pseudogene TRBV3-2) to TRBJ2-7, with 8 bases lining up with TRBD2. Sequences were obtained from PBMCs or T cells enriched from blood (not recorded which). The CDR3 DNA sequence: TGTGCCAGCGGCCCCCGAGGACTAGCCGCCTACGAGCAGTACTTC. Its protein is CASGPRGLAAYEQYF.